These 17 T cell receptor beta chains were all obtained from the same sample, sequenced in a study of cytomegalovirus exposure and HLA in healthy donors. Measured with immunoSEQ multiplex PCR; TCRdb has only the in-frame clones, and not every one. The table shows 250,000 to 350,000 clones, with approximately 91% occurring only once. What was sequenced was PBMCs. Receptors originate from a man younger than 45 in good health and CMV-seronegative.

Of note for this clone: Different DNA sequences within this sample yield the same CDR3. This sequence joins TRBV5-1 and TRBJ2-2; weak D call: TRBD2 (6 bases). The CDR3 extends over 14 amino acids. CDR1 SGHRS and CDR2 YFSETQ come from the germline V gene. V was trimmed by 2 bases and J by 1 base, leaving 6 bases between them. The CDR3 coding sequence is TGCGCCAGCAGCTTAGCGGGGAACACCGGGGAGCTGTTTTTT. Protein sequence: CASSLAGNTGELFF.

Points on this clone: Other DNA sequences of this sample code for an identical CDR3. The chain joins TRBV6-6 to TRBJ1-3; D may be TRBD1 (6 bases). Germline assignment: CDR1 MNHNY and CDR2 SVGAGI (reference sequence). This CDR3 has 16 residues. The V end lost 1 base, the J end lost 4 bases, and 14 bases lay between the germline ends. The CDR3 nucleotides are TGTGCCAGCAGTTACTTGGCGGGGGGCTCAGGAAACACCATATATTTT. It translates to CASSYLAGGSGNTIYF.

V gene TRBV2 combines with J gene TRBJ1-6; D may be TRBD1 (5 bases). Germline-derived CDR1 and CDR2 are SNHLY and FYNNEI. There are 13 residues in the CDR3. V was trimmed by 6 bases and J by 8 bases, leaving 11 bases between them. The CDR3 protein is CASRGPGDSPLHF. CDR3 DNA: TGTGCCAGCAGAGGACCGGGGGATTCACCCCTCCACTTT.

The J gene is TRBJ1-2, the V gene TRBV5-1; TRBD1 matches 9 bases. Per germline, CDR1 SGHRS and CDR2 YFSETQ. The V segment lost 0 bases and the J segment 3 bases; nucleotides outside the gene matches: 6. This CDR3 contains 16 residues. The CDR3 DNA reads TGCGCCAGCAGCTTGGCCGAGACAGGGGGTGACTATGGCTACACCTTC. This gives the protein CASSLAETGGDYGYTF.

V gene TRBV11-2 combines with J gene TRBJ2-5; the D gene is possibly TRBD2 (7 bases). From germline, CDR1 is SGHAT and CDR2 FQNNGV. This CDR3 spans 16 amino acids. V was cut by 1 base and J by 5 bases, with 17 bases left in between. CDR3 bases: TGTGCCAGCAGCTTAGCATTCGCCAGGGGAGGGGAGACCCAGTACTTC. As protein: CASSLAFARGGETQYF. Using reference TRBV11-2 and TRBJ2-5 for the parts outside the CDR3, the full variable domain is EAGVAQSPRYKIIEKRQSVAFWCNPISGHATLYWYQQILGQGPKLLIQFQNNGVVDDSQLPKDRFSAERLKGVDSTLKIQPAKLEDSAVYLCASSLAFARGGETQYFGPGTRLLVL.

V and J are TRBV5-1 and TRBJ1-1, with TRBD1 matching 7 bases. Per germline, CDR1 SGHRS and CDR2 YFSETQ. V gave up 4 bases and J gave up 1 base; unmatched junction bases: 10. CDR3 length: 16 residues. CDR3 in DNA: TGCGCCAGCAGCCCGAACGCAGGGGGGAAGAACACTGAAGCTTTCTTT. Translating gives CASSPNAGGKNTEAFF. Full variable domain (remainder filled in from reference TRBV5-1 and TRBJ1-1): KAGVTQTPRYLIKTRGQQVTLSCSPISGHRSVSWYQQTPGQGLQFLFEYFSETQRNKGNFPGRFSGRQFSNSRSEMNVSTLELGDSALYLCASSPNAGGKNTEAFFGQGTRLTVV.

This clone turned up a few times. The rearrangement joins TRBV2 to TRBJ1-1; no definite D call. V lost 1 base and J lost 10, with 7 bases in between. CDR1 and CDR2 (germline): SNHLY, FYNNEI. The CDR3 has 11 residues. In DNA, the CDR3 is TGTGCCAGCAGTGAAGAGGGAGGAGCTTTCTTT. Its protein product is CASSEEGGAFF.

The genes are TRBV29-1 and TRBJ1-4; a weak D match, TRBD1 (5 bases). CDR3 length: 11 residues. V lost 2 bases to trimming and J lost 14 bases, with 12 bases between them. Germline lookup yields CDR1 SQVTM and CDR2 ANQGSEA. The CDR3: CSVEIREGLFF. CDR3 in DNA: TGCAGCGTTGAAATCAGGGAGGGGCTGTTTTTT.

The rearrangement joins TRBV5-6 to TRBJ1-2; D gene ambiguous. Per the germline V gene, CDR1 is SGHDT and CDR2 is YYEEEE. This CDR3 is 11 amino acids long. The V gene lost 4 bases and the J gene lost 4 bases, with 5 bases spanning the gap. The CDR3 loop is CASSASYGYTF. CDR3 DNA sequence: TGTGCCAGCAGCGCCAGCTATGGCTACACCTTC.

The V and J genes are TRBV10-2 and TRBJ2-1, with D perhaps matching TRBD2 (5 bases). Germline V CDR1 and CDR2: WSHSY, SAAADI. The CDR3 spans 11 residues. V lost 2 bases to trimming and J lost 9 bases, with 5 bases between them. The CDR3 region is CASSEAGEQFF. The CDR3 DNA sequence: TGCGCCAGCAGTGAGGCGGGTGAGCAGTTCTTC.

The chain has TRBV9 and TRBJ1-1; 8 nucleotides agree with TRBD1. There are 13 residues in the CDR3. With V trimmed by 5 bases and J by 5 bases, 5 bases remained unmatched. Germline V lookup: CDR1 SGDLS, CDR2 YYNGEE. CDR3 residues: CASSIGQGTEAFF. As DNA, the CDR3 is TGTGCCAGCAGTATCGGACAGGGAACTGAAGCTTTCTTT.

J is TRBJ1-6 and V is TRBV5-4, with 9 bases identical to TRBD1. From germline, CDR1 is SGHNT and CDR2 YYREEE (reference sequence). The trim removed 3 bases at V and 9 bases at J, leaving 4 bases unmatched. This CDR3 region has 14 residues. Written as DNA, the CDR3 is TGTGCCAGCAGCTCCGGGACAGGGATTTCACCCCTCCACTTT. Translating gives CASSSGTGISPLHF.

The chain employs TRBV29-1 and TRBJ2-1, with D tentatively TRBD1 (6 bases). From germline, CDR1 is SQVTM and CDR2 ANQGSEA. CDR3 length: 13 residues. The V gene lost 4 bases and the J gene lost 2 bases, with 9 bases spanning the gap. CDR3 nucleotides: TGCAGCGTTGGACAGGCGGCCTACAATGAGCAGTTCTTC. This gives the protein CSVGQAAYNEQFF.

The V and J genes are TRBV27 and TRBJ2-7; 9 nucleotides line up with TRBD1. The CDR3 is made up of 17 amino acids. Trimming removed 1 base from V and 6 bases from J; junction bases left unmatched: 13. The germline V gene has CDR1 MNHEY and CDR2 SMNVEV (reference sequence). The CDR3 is CASSLWGPHETGGEQYF. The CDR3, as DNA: TGTGCCAGCAGTTTATGGGGTCCCCACGAGACAGGGGGCGAGCAGTACTTC.

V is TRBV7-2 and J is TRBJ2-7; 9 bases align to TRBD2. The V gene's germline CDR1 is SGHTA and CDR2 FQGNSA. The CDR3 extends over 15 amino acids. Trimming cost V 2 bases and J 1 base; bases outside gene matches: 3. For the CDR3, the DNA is TGTGCCAGCAGCTTACGCGGGGGGGCTTCCTACGAGCAGTACTTC. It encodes CASSLRGGASYEQYF. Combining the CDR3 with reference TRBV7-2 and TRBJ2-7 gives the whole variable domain GAGVSQSPSNKVTEKGKDVELRCDPISGHTALYWYRQSLGQGLEFLIYFQGNSAPDKSGLPSDRFSAERTGGSVSTLTIQRTQQEDSAVYLCASSLRGGASYEQYFGPGTRLTVT.

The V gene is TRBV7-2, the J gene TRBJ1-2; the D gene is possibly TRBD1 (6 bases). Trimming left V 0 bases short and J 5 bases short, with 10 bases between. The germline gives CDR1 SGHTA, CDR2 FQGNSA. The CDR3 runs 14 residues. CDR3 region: CASSLATTGYGYTF. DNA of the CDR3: TGTGCCAGCAGCTTAGCGACGACAGGATATGGCTACACCTTC. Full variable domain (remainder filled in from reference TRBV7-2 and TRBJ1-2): GAGVSQSPSNKVTEKGKDVELRCDPISGHTALYWYRQSLGQGLEFLIYFQGNSAPDKSGLPSDRFSAERTGGSVSTLTIQRTQQEDSAVYLCASSLATTGYGYTFGSGTRLTVV.

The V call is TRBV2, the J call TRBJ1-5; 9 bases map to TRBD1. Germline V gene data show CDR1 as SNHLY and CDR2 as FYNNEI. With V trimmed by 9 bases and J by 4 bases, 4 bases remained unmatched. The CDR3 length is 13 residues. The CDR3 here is CASGTGRNQPQHF. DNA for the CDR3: TGTGCCAGTGGGACAGGGAGGAATCAGCCCCAGCATTTT. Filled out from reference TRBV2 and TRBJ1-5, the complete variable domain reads EPEVTQTPSHQVTQMGQEVILRCVPISNHLYFYWYRQILGQKVEFLVSFYNNEISEKSEIFDDQFSVERPDGSNFTLKIRSTKLEDSAMYFCASGTGRNQPQHFGDGTRLSIL.